Listed below are T cell receptor beta chains from one sample, sequenced in a study of T cell responses to AZD1222 COVID-19 vaccine. TCRdb's copy holds only in-frame clones and misses some; the assay was immunoSEQ multiplex PCR. In the table there are 150,000 to 200,000 clones, about 90% of which are singletons. Sequences were derived from peripheral blood, sampled on day 0 of MenACWY control vaccination. The receptors were sampled from an adult in good health. Both conserved end residues are trimmed from each CDR3. Each record gives: J gene, V gene, CDR3 protein.

j_call: TRBJ1-2
v_call: TRBV5-4
cdr3_aa: ASSLEAAGANGYT

j_call: TRBJ2-5
v_call: TRBV7-8
cdr3_aa: ASSPQETQY

j_call: TRBJ1-3
v_call: TRBV5-8
cdr3_aa: ASSTLPGQGTGNTIY

j_call: TRBJ1-1
v_call: TRBV6-5
cdr3_aa: ASTPGTGNTEAF

j_call: TRBJ1-6
v_call: TRBV28
cdr3_aa: ASSRDDPNSPLH

j_call: TRBJ2-7
v_call: TRBV7-2
cdr3_aa: ASTPGLAWYEQY

j_call: TRBJ2-7
v_call: TRBV21-1
cdr3_aa: ASSLRKGYEQY

j_call: TRBJ1-6
v_call: TRBV4-2
cdr3_aa: ASSQEVGQGASPLH

j_call: TRBJ2-2
v_call: TRBV9
cdr3_aa: ASSPRGGSNTGELF

j_call: TRBJ1-4
v_call: TRBV7-9
cdr3_aa: ASSLVRSAPNEKLF

j_call: TRBJ1-2
v_call: TRBV28
cdr3_aa: ASCMGQGAAGYT

j_call: TRBJ2-7
v_call: TRBV6-1
cdr3_aa: ASSEPSGRRYEQY

j_call: TRBJ1-4
v_call: TRBV30
cdr3_aa: AWSDGRSNEKLF

j_call: TRBJ2-4
v_call: TRBV29-1
cdr3_aa: SVEGPLRNIQY